The clone carrying this T cell receptor beta chain was counted only a few times. The antigen is unknown. Using its own MiXCR run on the reads, TCRdb lists one record per CDR3 protein. The sample includes approximately 300,000 distinct CDR3 sequences, roughly 25% of them seen just once. The data were taken from a study of T cell repertoires in cytomegalovirus infection. CDR3 length: 16 amino acids. Trimming took 5 bases from V and 0 from J; bases not matched to a gene: 5. Looked up from germline, CDR1 is LNHDA and CDR2 is SQIVND (reference sequence). Whole-study findings and limits: Across the ex vivo response, the dominant clonotypes were HLA-C-restricted CMV-specific TCR beta clonotypes.

This TCR was sampled from a human donor in good health (CMV status not recorded). Some clones in this sample may be carry-over from other donors' samples. J is TRBJ2-2 and V is TRBV19; TRBD1 matches 8 bases. Material: cultured PBMCs, obtained from culture after CMV antigen stimulation. The CDR3 DNA sequence: TGTGCCAGTAGTGGCAGGGGGCGGACGAACACCGGGGAGCTGTTTTTT. Encoded protein: CASSGRGRTNTGELFF.